This TCR beta chain was captured in a study of CXCR3-negative and CXCR3-positive naive CD8 T cells. Germline CDR1 and CDR2: SGHVS and FNYEAQ. This CDR3 region has 15 residues. Libraries were UMI-labeled 5' RACE TRB cDNA. Reprocessing the 5' RACE reads, TCRdb reports a single entry for every CDR3 protein and omits DNA. This sample's clone table lists 55,000 to 70,000 distinct CDR3 sequences. What was sequenced was memory CD8+ T cells from blood. The TCR originated in a human donor in good health. Some clones in this sample may be carry-over from other donors' samples. The chain links TRBV7-6 to TRBJ2-3; absent DNA, TCRdb's TRBD1 call cannot be checked. Here the CDR3 reads CASSLGGGFTDTQYF. Full variable domain (remainder filled in from reference TRBV7-6 and TRBJ2-3): GAGVSQSPRYKVTKRGQDVALRCDPISGHVSLYWYRQALGQGPEFLTYFNYEAQQDKSGLPNDRFSAERPEGSISTLTIQRTEQRDSAMYRCASSLGGGFTDTQYFGPGTRLTVL.